Following are 17 T cell receptor beta chains from one sample sequenced in a study of blood T cell repertoires in COVID-19. Only in-frame clones appear in the TCRdb table, and some are missing; sequencing was by immunoSEQ multiplex PCR. The top ten clones hold less than 1% of a sample with around 300,000 clones, 89% of them seen once. The sample comprised peripheral blood. The receptor set was obtained from a woman aged 40 to 50 who had recovered from COVID-19.

The chain uses TRBV28 and TRBJ1-1; D remains unclear. This CDR3 region has 13 residues. The V gene's germline CDR1 is MDHEN and CDR2 SYDVKM. V lost 3 bases and J lost 6, with 11 bases in between. CDR3 protein: CASSFARGSEAFF. CDR3 coding DNA: TGTGCCAGCAGTTTCGCTCGGGGATCTGAAGCTTTCTTT.

This clone was seen a few times. This chain uses TRBV7-3 with TRBJ1-6, with 7 nucleotides matching TRBD1. The CDR3 consists of 14 residues. CDR1 SGHTA and CDR2 FQGTGA come from the germline V gene. J gave up 7 bases and V 4 bases, and 4 bases lay outside the gene matches. The CDR3 DNA sequence: TGTGCCAGCAGCTCAGGGACAGCAAATTCACCCCTCCACTTT. This sequence encodes CASSSGTANSPLHF.

The chain joins TRBV24-1 to TRBJ2-1, with 8 bases fitting TRBD2. Germline V gene lookup returns CDR1 KGHDR and CDR2 SFDVKD. The CDR3 length is 14 residues. With V trimmed by 4 bases and J by 7 bases, 5 bases remained unmatched. The CDR3 DNA follows: TGTGCCACCAGTGACAGCGGGAGAGGTAATGAGCAGTTCTTC. It is translated as CATSDSGRGNEQFF.

The chain carries TRBV18 and TRBJ2-5; possible D gene TRBD2, 5 bases. The length of the CDR3 is 15 residues. Germline loops: CDR1 KGHSH, CDR2 LQKENI. V lost 1 base to trimming and J lost 5 bases, with 14 bases between them. In DNA, the CDR3 is TGTGCCAGCTCACCACGAGGTCGAGGGTTTGAGACCCAGTACTTC. Translating it yields CASSPRGRGFETQYF.

The chain has TRBV10-3 and TRBJ2-1; 8 nucleotides match TRBD2. This CDR3 comprises 15 residues. Germline CDR1 reads ENHRY; CDR2 reads SYGVKD. The V gene end was trimmed by 8 bases and the J gene end by 5 bases; junction bases not matched to a gene: 11. The CDR3 loop is CAIRTGTSADNEQFF. Written as DNA, the CDR3 is TGTGCCATCCGAACCGGGACTAGTGCCGACAATGAGCAGTTCTTC.

The gene calls are TRBV18 and TRBJ1-1; possibly TRBD1 for D (5 bases). The CDR3 spans 13 residues. Trimming removed 3 bases at V and 6 bases at J, with 11 bases between. CDR1 and CDR2 from the germline V gene are KGHSH and LQKENI. This CDR3 is CASSPPTASEAFF. The CDR3 DNA reads TGTGCCAGCTCACCTCCGACAGCTTCTGAAGCTTTCTTT.

The chain is built from TRBV7-8 and TRBJ2-3; 10 nucleotides line up with TRBD2. The CDR3 extends over 17 amino acids. Per the germline V gene, CDR1 is SGHVS and CDR2 is FQNEAQ. Trimming took 5 bases from V and 0 from J; bases not matched to a gene: 8. The CDR3 protein is CASSVFPGLASTDTQYF. The CDR3 nucleotides are TGTGCCAGCAGCGTTTTCCCGGGACTAGCGAGCACAGATACGCAGTATTTT.

In regard to this clone: A much bigger clone sits one base away, suggesting this may be a read error. V gene TRBV2 combines with J gene TRBJ2-7, with 10 bases matching TRBD2. The germline gives CDR1 SNHLY, CDR2 FYNNEI. The CDR3 is 14 residues long. Trimming removed 2 bases from V and 5 bases from J; junction bases left unmatched: 3. For the CDR3, the DNA is TGTGCCAGCAGTGAACTAGCGGGAGCTCACGAGCAGTACTTC. Its translation: CASSELAGAHEQYF.

This chain links TRBV5-1 with TRBJ2-5; D is undetermined. V shed 4 bases and J shed 3 bases, with 4 bases lying between them. CDR1 is SGHRS and CDR2 is YFSETQ in the germline V gene. The CDR3 is 11 residues long. CDR3 sequence reads: CASSAEETQYF. CDR3 in DNA: TGCGCCAGCAGCGCGGAAGAGACCCAGTACTTC.

For this clone: The same CDR3 also results from other DNA sequences found in this sample. The chain employs TRBV18 and TRBJ2-2, with TRBD2 matching over 11 bases. With V trimmed by 3 bases and J by 2 bases, 5 bases remained unmatched. Germline values: CDR1 KGHSH, CDR2 LQKENI. CDR3 length equals 17 residues. This CDR3 reads CASSPQGLAGNTGELFF. The CDR3 DNA is TGTGCCAGCTCACCTCAAGGACTAGCGGGTAACACCGGGGAGCTGTTTTTT.

The chain has TRBV27 and TRBJ2-3, with TRBD2 as a possible D gene (6 bases). V lost 1 base and J 6 bases, leaving 14 bases between the germline ends. This CDR3 region has 15 residues. Germline CDR1 is MNHEY and CDR2 is SMNVEV (reference sequence). The CDR3 DNA sequence: TGTGCCAGCAGTTTATTATCGACGGGAGCGGATACGCAGTATTTT. This translates into CASSLLSTGADTQYF.

The V and J genes are TRBV7-9 and TRBJ2-5; D may be TRBD1 (5 bases). Germline CDR1 and CDR2: SEHNR and FQNEAQ (reference sequence). The CDR3 contains 12 residues. Trimming took 5 bases from V and 5 from J, leaving 9 bases between them. The CDR3, as DNA: TGTGCCAGCAGCCCTAAGGGGGAGACCCAGTACTTC. This codes for CASSPKGETQYF.

The chain is built from TRBV4-1 and TRBJ1-4; unclear D gene. The V gene lost 0 bases and the J gene lost 8 bases, with 25 bases spanning the gap. The CDR3 is made up of 19 amino acids. Germline assignment: CDR1 MGHRA and CDR2 YSYEKL. The CDR3 sequence: CASSQDPPANFNDKEKLFF. The CDR3 coding sequence is TGCGCCAGCAGCCAAGATCCCCCCGCCAACTTTAACGATAAAGAAAAACTGTTTTTT.

This rearrangement joins TRBV21-1 to TRBJ2-3; the table's D call of TRBD2 was not tested on the DNA. TRBV21-1 is labeled a pseudogene. The CDR3 runs 16 residues. The CDR3 nucleotides are TGTGCCAGCAGCAAGAGACTAGCTCCTCCATTAGGTACGCAGTATTTT. This gives the protein CASSKRLAPPLGTQYF.

V is TRBV11-3 and J is TRBJ2-2, with D perhaps TRBD2 (5 bases). V lost 5 bases and J 2 bases, leaving 12 bases between the germline ends. The V gene's germline CDR1 is SGHNT and CDR2 YENEEA. CDR3 length equals 15 residues. The CDR3 is CASSPRASNTGELFF. DNA of the CDR3: TGTGCCAGCAGCCCGCGGGCCTCCAACACCGGGGAGCTGTTTTTT.

The chain couples TRBV5-1 to TRBJ1-5; D gene unclear. V lost 0 bases and J lost 2, with 12 bases in between. The CDR3 contains 16 residues. Germline CDR1 is SGHRS and CDR2 is YFSETQ. The CDR3 spells CASSLGGLEGNQPQHF. The CDR3 DNA follows: TGCGCCAGCAGCTTGGGAGGGTTAGAGGGCAATCAGCCCCAGCATTTT.

The chain couples TRBV7-6 to TRBJ2-7, with 9 nucleotides matching TRBD1. Germline loops: CDR1 SGHVS, CDR2 FNYEAQ. This CDR3 is built from 17 residues. V was pared by 6 bases and J by 6 bases, with 18 bases of the junction left unmatched. CDR3 sequence reads: CASSRTRDRESLSEQYF. The CDR3 DNA reads TGTGCCAGCAGTCGCACCCGGGACAGGGAATCTCTTAGCGAGCAGTACTTC.